The 8 T cell receptor beta chains below come from one sample, sequenced in a study of T cell responses to AZD1222 COVID-19 vaccine. Sequencing was performed with immunoSEQ multiplex PCR; in TCRdb, only in-frame clones are kept and a portion is missing. Counted here are around 170,000 clones, just over 90% occurring once; the ten biggest clones make up more than 0.75%. The sample consisted of peripheral blood, taken on day 0 of AZD1222 vaccination. The receptor set was obtained from an adult in good health.

The sample holds one count of this clone. This chain joins TRBV12-3 or TRBV12-4 and TRBJ2-3; no clear D. V was pared by 3 bases and J by 5 bases, with 9 bases between. The CDR3 sequence is 13 residues long. The CDR3 nucleotides read TGTGCCAGCAGTTTCGACTCCCAAGATACGCAGTATTTT. It specifies CASSFDSQDTQYF.

The rearrangement joins TRBV5-4 to TRBJ1-1, with D tentatively TRBD1 (5 bases). Germline CDR1 SGHNT, CDR2 YYREEE (reference sequence). The CDR3 spans 14 residues. Trimming took off 4 bases at V and 0 bases at J, with 10 bases between the two ends. The CDR3 sequence is CASSLDRLNTEAFF. CDR3 DNA: TGTGCCAGCAGCCTCGACAGATTGAACACTGAAGCTTTCTTT.

The chain has TRBV11-2 and TRBJ2-2; 9 positions match TRBD1. The CDR3 is 15 residues long. The germline V gene encodes CDR1 SGHAT and CDR2 FQNNGV. Losses at the gene ends were 8 bases for V and 13 bases for J; bases not matched to a gene: 17. DNA for the CDR3: TGTGCCAGCCCTATGACTGGACAGGGGAAGAGTGGGCTGTTTTTT. This translates into CASPMTGQGKSGLFF. The variable domain in full, with the rest retrieved from reference TRBV11-2 and TRBJ2-2, is EAGVAQSPRYKIIEKRQSVAFWCNPISGHATLYWYQQILGQGPKLLIQFQNNGVVDDSQLPKDRFSAERLKGVDSTLKIQPAKLEDSAVYLCASPMTGQGKSGLFFGEGSRLTVL.

The chain joins TRBV2 to TRBJ1-5; a weak D match, TRBD1 (5 bases). Germline V gene data show CDR1 as SNHLY and CDR2 as FYNNEI. V gave up 4 bases and J gave up 1 base, with 8 bases separating them. This CDR3 spans 14 amino acids. This CDR3 is CASSVRDSNQPQHF. The CDR3 nucleotides are TGTGCCAGCAGTGTACGGGACAGCAATCAGCCCCAGCATTTT.

This chain links TRBV21-1 with TRBJ1-6. TRBV21-1 is a documented pseudogene. This CDR3 region has 11 residues. The CDR3 sequence: CASSTHSPLHF. The CDR3 coding sequence is TGTGCCAGCAGCACCCATTCACCCCTCCACTTT.

The rearrangement uses TRBV19 and TRBJ1-1; perhaps TRBD1 as D (6 bases). This CDR3 region has 13 residues. The germline CDR1 and CDR2 sequences are LNHDA and SQIVND (reference sequence). The V and J ends lost 10 bases and 1 base respectively, with 13 bases between them. CDR3 sequence (DNA): TGTGCCACTAAGACAGGTGGGAACACTGAAGCTTTCTTT. Its translation: CATKTGGNTEAFF.

The V call is TRBV7-3, the J call TRBJ2-5, with 8 bases lining up with TRBD2. Germline V gene data show CDR1 as SGHTA and CDR2 as FQGTGA. V trimming: 3 bases; J trimming: 7 bases; junction bases outside the gene matches: 10. CDR3 length equals 15 residues. CDR3 nucleotides: TGTGCCAGCAGCTTGGGGCCCAGTAGCGGGGTGACCCAGTACTTC. This encodes CASSLGPSSGVTQYF.

The chain joins TRBV7-2 to TRBJ1-6, with 7 bases aligning to TRBD1. V lost 4 bases and J lost 6; bases outside the gene matches: 3. CDR3 length: 14 amino acids. CDR1 SGHTA and CDR2 FQGNSA come from the germline V gene. The CDR3 protein is CASSYRDSNSPLHF. As DNA, the CDR3 is TGTGCCAGCAGCTACCGGGACAGTAATTCACCCCTCCACTTT.